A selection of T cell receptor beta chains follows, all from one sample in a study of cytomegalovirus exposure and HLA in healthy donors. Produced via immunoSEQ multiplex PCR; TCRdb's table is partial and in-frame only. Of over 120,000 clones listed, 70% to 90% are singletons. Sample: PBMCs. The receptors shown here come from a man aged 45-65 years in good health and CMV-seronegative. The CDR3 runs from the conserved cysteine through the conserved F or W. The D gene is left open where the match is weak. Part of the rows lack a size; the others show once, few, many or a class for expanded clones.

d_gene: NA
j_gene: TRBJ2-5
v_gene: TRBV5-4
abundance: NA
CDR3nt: TGTGCCAGCAGCTTTGACGGGAGCCAAGAGACCCAGTACTTC
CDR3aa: CASSFDGSQETQYF

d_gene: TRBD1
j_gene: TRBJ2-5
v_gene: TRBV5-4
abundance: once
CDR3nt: TGTGCCAGCAGCTTGCCGGGGACAGTCCAAGAGACCCAGTACTTC
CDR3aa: CASSLPGTVQETQYF

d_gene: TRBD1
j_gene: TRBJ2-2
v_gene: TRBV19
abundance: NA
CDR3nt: TGTGCCAGTTCTAGACAGGGTATCGACACCGGGGAGCTGTTTTTT
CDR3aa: CASSRQGIDTGELFF

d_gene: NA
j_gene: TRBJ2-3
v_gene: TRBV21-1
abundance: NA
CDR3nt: TGTGCCAGCAGTCATGCCCATGGGCAATACACAGATACGCAGTATTTT
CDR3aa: CASSHAHGQYTDTQYF

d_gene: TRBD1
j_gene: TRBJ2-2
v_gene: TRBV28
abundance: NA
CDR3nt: TGTGCCAGCAGGGGGACAGGGTTCACCGGGGAGCTGTTTTTT
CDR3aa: CASRGTGFTGELFF

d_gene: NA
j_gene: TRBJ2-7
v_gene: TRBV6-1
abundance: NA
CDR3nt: TGTGCCAGCAGTGAATCCCTGGAGGCCTACGAGCAGTACTTC
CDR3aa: CASSESLEAYEQYF

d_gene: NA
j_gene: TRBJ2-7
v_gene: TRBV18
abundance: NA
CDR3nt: TGTGCCAGCTCACCAAACACAGGGAGCTCCTACGAGCAGTACTTC
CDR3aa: CASSPNTGSSYEQYF

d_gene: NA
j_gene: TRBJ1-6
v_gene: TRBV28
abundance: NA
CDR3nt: TGTGCCAGCAGCCCGAACAGGGTGGGTTCACCCCTCCACTTT
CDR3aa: CASSPNRVGSPLHF

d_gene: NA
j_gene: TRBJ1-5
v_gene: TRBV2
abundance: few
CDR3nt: TGTGCCAGCAGTGAACGGGGTAGCAATCAGCCCCAGCATTTT
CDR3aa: CASSERGSNQPQHF

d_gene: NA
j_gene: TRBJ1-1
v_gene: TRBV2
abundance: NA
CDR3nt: TGTGCCAGCAGTGAACAGGGGCCGGACACTGAAGCTTTCTTT
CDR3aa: CASSEQGPDTEAFF

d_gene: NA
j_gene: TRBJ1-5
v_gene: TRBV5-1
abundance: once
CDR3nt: TGCGCCAGCAGCTTGGAGCCCTATCAGCCCCAGCATTTT
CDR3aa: CASSLEPYQPQHF

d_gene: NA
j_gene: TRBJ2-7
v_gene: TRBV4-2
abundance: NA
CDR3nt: TGTGCCAGCAGCCAAGACCGAGGACGGGGACTTGAGCAGTACTTC
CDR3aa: CASSQDRGRGLEQYF

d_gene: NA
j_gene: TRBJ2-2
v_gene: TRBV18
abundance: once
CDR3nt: TGTGCCAGCTCTAAACAGGGTTCCGACACCGGGGAGCTGTTTTTT
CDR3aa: CASSKQGSDTGELFF

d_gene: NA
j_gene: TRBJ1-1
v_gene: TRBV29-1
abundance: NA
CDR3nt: TGCAGCGTTGTCGGGACATTAAAGAACACTGAAGCTTTCTTT
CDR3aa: CSVVGTLKNTEAFF

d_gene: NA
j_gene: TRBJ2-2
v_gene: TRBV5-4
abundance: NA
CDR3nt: TGTGCCAGCAGCTTGGACCCAGGGGCGAGCACCGGGGAGCTGTTTTTT
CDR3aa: CASSLDPGASTGELFF

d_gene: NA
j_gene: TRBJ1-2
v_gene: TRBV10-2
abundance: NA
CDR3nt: TGCGCCAGCAGAGATAGCGGGGCCAATGGCTACACCTTC
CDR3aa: CASRDSGANGYTF

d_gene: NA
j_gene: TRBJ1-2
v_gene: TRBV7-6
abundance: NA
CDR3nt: TGTGCCAGCAGCTTGACACCCGAGGGGGTTGACTATGGCTACACCTTC
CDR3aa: CASSLTPEGVDYGYTF

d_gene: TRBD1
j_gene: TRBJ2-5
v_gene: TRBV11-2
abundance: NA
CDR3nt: TGTGCCAGCAGCTCGCGAAGACAGGGGATTCGAGAGACCCAGTACTTC
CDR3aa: CASSSRRQGIRETQYF

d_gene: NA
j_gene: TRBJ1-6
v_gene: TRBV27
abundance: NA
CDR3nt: TGTGCCAGCAGTCTACAGGGCTATAGGAATTCACCCCTCCACTTT
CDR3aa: CASSLQGYRNSPLHF

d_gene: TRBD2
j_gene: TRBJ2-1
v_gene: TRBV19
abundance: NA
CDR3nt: TGTGCCAGTAGGACTAGCGTCTCCAATGAGCAGTTCTTC
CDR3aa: CASRTSVSNEQFF

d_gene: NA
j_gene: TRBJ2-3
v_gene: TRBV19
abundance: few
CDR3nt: TGTGCCAGTATAGGGAGAGGAGATACGCAGTATTTT
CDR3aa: CASIGRGDTQYF

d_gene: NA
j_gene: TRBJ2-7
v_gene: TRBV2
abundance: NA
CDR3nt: TGTGCCAGCAAAATCCCCTCGTCAGGCCACGAGCAGTACTTC
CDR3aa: CASKIPSSGHEQYF

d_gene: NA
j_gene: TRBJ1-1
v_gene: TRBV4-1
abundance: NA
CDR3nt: TGCGCCAGCAGCCAAGATAGAGGCCTTGAAGCTTTCTTT
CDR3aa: CASSQDRGLEAFF

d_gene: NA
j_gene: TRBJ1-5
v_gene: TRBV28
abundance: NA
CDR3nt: TGTGCCAGCAGACAGGGTCAGCCCCAGCATTTT
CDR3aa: CASRQGQPQHF

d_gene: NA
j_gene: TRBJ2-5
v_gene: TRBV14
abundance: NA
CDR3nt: TGTGCCAGCAGCCGTCACAAAGAGACCCAGTACTTC
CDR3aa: CASSRHKETQYF

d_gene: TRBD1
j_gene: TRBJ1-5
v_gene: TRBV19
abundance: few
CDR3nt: TGTGCCAGCGGCCCGGGACAGGGGATCGATCAGCCCCAGCATTTT
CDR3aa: CASGPGQGIDQPQHF

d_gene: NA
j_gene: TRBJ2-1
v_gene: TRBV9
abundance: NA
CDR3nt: TGTGCCAGCAGCGTCGACGGGACACCTTCAAGCAGTGATGAGCAGTTCTTC
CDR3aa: CASSVDGTPSSSDEQFF

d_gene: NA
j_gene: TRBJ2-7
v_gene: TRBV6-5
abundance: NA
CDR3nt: TGTGCCAGCAGTTTGGGGCCGCGACCCTCCTACGAGCAGTACTTC
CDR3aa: CASSLGPRPSYEQYF

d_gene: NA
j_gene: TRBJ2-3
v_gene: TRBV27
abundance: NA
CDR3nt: TGTGCCAGCAGTTTATCGGTAAGGGGAAGCACAGATACGCAGTATTTT
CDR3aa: CASSLSVRGSTDTQYF

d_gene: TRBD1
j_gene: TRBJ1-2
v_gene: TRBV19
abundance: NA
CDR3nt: TGTGCCAGTAGTAACCACAGGGGAGCTAACTATGGCTACACCTTC
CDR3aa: CASSNHRGANYGYTF

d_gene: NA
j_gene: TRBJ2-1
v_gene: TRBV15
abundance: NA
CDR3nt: TGTGCCACCAGCAGCCCGGGACTGGGGAATGAGCAGTTCTTC
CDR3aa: CATSSPGLGNEQFF

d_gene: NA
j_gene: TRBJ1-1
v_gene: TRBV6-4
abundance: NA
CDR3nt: TGTGCCAGCAGTGAACGGGAGACCACTGAAGCTTTCTTT
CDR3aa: CASSERETTEAFF

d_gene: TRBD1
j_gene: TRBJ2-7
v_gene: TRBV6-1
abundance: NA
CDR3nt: TGTGCCAGCACACGGGAGGGACAGGGGTCCTACGAGCAGTACTTC
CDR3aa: CASTREGQGSYEQYF

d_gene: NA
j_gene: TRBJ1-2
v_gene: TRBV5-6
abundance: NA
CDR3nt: TGTGCCAGCAGCTTGGGCAGGTCTGGCTACACCTTC
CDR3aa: CASSLGRSGYTF

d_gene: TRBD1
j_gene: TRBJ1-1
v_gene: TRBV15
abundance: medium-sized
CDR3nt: TGTGCCACCAGCAGCCACAGGGGTATGAACACTGAAGCTTTCTTT
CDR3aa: CATSSHRGMNTEAFF

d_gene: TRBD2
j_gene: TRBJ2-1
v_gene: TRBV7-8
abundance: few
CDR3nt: TGTGCCAGCAGCTTAGAACTAGCGGGAGGGAATGAGCAGTTCTTC
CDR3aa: CASSLELAGGNEQFF

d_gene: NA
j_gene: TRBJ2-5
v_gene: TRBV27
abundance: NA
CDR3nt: TGTGCCAGCAGTTCCCTCCCAGGGAAGACCCAGTACTTC
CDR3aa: CASSSLPGKTQYF

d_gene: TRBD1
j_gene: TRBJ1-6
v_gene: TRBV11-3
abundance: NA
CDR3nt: TGTGCCAGCAGCTTAGAGGGACAGGTTAATTCACCCCTCCACTTT
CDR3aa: CASSLEGQVNSPLHF

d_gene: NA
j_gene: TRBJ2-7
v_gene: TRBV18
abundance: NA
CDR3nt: TGTGCCAGCTCCGTGAGATTTGGCGAGCAGTACTTC
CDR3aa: CASSVRFGEQYF

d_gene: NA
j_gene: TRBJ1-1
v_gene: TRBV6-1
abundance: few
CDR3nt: TGTGCCAGCAGTGGGGGCTTTGAACTGACTGAAGCTTTCTTT
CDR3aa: CASSGGFELTEAFF

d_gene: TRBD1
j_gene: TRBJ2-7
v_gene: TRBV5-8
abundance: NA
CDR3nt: TGTGCCAGCAGCCAGGGGGCGTTCTACGAGCAGTACTTC
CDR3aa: CASSQGAFYEQYF

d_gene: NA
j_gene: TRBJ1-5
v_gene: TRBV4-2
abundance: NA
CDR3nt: TGTGCCAGCAGCCAAGGACCCTCGGGTTCGGAGACTAGCAATCAGCCCCAGCATTTT
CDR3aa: CASSQGPSGSETSNQPQHF

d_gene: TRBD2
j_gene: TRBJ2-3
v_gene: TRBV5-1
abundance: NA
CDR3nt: TGCGCCAGCAGCTTGGCCAGCGGGGGGGCTGATACGCAGTATTTT
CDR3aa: CASSLASGGADTQYF

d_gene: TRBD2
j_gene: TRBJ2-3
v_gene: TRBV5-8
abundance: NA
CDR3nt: TGTGCCACGCGACTAGGGTCGGCGGGGGTGATTCAGTATTTT
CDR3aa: CATRLGSAGVIQYF

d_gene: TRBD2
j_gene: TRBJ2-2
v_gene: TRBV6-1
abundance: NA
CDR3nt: TGTGCCAGCAGTGTTCGGAGCGGGAGGCCCGGGGAGCTGTTTTTT
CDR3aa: CASSVRSGRPGELFF

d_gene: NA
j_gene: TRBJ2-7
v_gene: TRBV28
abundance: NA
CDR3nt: TGTGCCAGCAGTTTGCGACTAGTTAAGCAGTACTTC
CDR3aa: CASSLRLVKQYF

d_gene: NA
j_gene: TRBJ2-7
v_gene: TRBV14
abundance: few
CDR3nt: TGTGCCAGCAGCCCATATACAGGGCCCTCCTACGAGCAGTACTTC
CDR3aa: CASSPYTGPSYEQYF

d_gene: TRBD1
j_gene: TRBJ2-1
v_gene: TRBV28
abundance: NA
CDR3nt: TGTGCCAGCAGATGGACAGGCGCAAACATCTACAATGAGCAGTTCTTC
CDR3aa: CASRWTGANIYNEQFF

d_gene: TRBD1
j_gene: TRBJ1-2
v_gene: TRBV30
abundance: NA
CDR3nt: TGTGCCTGGAGTGTTGGGGACAGGGGAATTGGCTACACCTTC
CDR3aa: CAWSVGDRGIGYTF

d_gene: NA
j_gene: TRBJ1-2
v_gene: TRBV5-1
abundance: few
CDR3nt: TGCGCCAGCAGCTTGGAGGGGCGCAGCTATGGCTACACCTTC
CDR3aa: CASSLEGRSYGYTF

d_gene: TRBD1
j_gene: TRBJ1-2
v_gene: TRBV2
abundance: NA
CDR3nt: TGTGCCAGCAGTGAGGCGGGGCGAGACAGGGGGCGAAACACCTTC
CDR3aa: CASSEAGRDRGRNTF